The 32 T cell receptor beta chains given below trace back to one sample, sequenced in a study of blood T cell repertoires in COVID-19. Some clones are missing from TCRdb's copy, which holds only in-frame ones; the method was immunoSEQ multiplex PCR. This repertoire shows 130,000 to 150,000 clones, 70% to 90% found once; its top ten account for about 2.6%. Sequencing used peripheral blood. The receptors stem from a human donor with acute or convalescent COVID-19. The donor label of this sample is uncertain.

The J gene is TRBJ1-2, the V gene TRBV7-2; tentative D call: TRBD1 (6 bases). Germline values: CDR1 SGHTA, CDR2 FQGNSA. Trimming left V 6 bases short and J 4 bases short, with 15 bases between. The length of the CDR3 is 14 residues. CDR3 sequence (DNA): TGTGCCAGCAGTCACACAGGGTTCCCCTATGGCTACACCTTC. Translated, it gives CASSHTGFPYGYTF.

The gene calls are TRBV12-3 or TRBV12-4 and TRBJ2-4; D perhaps matches TRBD1 (5 bases). This CDR3 is built from 12 residues. V was trimmed by 5 bases and J by 9 bases, leaving 11 bases between them. CDR3 sequence (DNA): TGTGCCAGCAGTCCCCAGGGCACCATTCAGTACTTC. Encoded protein: CASSPQGTIQYF.

This clone was seen once. Its ends do not fully match the called genes, so a read error is possible. The chain uses TRBV2 and TRBJ1-5; weak D call: TRBD1 (6 bases). CDR3 size: 15 residues. The germline gives CDR1 SNHLY, CDR2 FYNNEI. CDR3 sequence reads: CASREGQLSNQPQHF. The CDR3 DNA sequence: TGTGCCAGCAGGGAAGGACAGCTTAGCAATCAGCCCCAGCATTTT.

This clone turned up a few times. V usage is TRBV15 and J usage is TRBJ2-7; 9 bases are shared with TRBD1. V lost 4 bases and J lost 7; bases outside the gene matches: 11. The CDR3 sequence is 15 residues long. Germline V gene sequence: CDR1 LNHNV, CDR2 YYDKDF (reference sequence). The CDR3 DNA is TGTGCCACCAGCACACACCCGACAGGGGGATGGGAGCAGTACGTC. Its translation is CATSTHPTGGWEQYV.

This clone was counted between two and nine times. The chain uses TRBV5-6 and TRBJ2-2, with 9 bases identical to TRBD2. V was pared by 4 bases and J by 7 bases, with 11 bases of the junction left unmatched. Germline CDR1 SGHDT, CDR2 YYEEEE. This CDR3 has 16 residues. CDR3 amino acids: CASSGRSSGKLGELFF. In DNA, the CDR3 is TGTGCCAGCAGCGGAAGGTCTAGCGGGAAGCTCGGGGAGCTGTTTTTT. Full variable domain (rest looked up from reference TRBV5-6 and TRBJ2-2): DAGVTQSPTHLIKTRGQQVTLRCSPKSGHDTVSWYQQALGQGPQFIFQYYEEEERQRGNFPDRFSGHQFPNYSSELNVNALLLGDSALYLCASSGRSSGKLGELFFGEGSRLTVL.

The chain has TRBV7-2 and TRBJ1-2, with 10 bases that match TRBD1. This CDR3 is built from 14 residues. Germline CDR1 reads SGHTA; CDR2 reads FQGNSA. V was pared by 1 base and J by 5 bases, with 1 base of the junction left unmatched. CDR3 in DNA: TGTGCCAGCAGCTTAGGGACAGGGGGGTATGGCTACACCTTC. Encoded protein: CASSLGTGGYGYTF.

Only one count was recorded for this clone. This chain connects TRBV28 to TRBJ2-7; D may be TRBD1 (6 bases). The V gene's germline CDR1 is MDHEN and CDR2 SYDVKM. The V gene lost 5 bases and the J gene lost 6 bases, with 14 bases spanning the gap. The CDR3 is 13 residues long. CDR3 amino acids: CASSLGTIAEQYV. The DNA for the CDR3 is TGTGCCAGCAGTCTAGGGACAATCGCCGAGCAGTACGTC.

This rearrangement joins TRBV2 to TRBJ1-4; no clear D gene. The germline V gene has CDR1 SNHLY and CDR2 FYNNEI. The CDR3 length is 13 residues. V dropped 6 bases and J dropped 8 bases, with 13 bases sitting between them. CDR3 protein: CASRLDLGEKLFF. DNA of the CDR3: TGTGCCAGCAGACTAGACTTGGGGGAAAAACTGTTTTTT.

V gene TRBV4-1 combines with J gene TRBJ2-6; D is undetermined. CDR1 is MGHRA, CDR2 YSYEKL, per germline. The ends were cut back, 1 base at V and 3 bases at J, with 13 bases in the middle. This CDR3 spans 17 amino acids. The CDR3 spells CASSQGVDEVGANVLTF. The CDR3 DNA is TGCGCCAGCAGCCAAGGGGTCGACGAGGTTGGGGCCAACGTCCTGACTTTC.

CDR3 in DNA: TGTGCCAGCAGCCGAACAGGGGCGATCCAGCCCCAGCATTTT. Its protein is CASSRTGAIQPQHF. The rearrangement uses TRBV28 and TRBJ1-5; the match to TRBD1 covers 7 bases. The germline V gene has CDR1 MDHEN and CDR2 SYDVKM. J lost 7 bases, V lost 6 bases, and 9 bases had no gene match. CDR3 length equals 14 residues.

This sequence joins TRBV29-1 and TRBJ2-7; 9 bases fit TRBD2. Germline values: CDR1 SQVTM, CDR2 ANQGSEA. This CDR3 is built from 13 residues. V lost 4 bases, J lost 2 bases, and 3 bases stayed unmatched. The CDR3 sequence is CSVGGGGAYEQYF. DNA for the CDR3: TGCAGCGTTGGTGGCGGGGGGGCCTACGAGCAGTACTTC.

J is TRBJ2-5 and V is TRBV7-9; 8 bases match TRBD2. Germline values: CDR1 SEHNR, CDR2 FQNEAQ (reference sequence). The V segment lost 1 base and the J segment 2 bases; nucleotides outside the gene matches: 12. This CDR3 comprises 18 residues. Written as DNA, the CDR3 is TGTGCCAGCAGCTTAGGCTGGCTAGCGGGTGGGTGGCAAGAGACCCAGTACTTC. Translation gives CASSLGWLAGGWQETQYF.

The V call is TRBV18, the J call TRBJ1-4; 7 nucleotides agree with TRBD1. From germline, CDR1 is KGHSH and CDR2 LQKENI. The CDR3 extends over 17 amino acids. The V segment lost 2 bases and the J segment 5 bases; nucleotides outside the gene matches: 11. The CDR3 region is CASSPIAGTAKNEKLFF. The CDR3 region has the DNA TGTGCCAGCTCACCAATAGCTGGGACAGCAAAAAATGAAAAACTGTTTTTT.

In this sample, this clone turned up once. This CDR3 reads CASSKGGLAGAEGEQYV. The CDR3 bases are TGTGCCAGCAGCAAAGGGGGACTAGCGGGAGCGGAGGGCGAGCAGTACGTC. This chain uses TRBV21-1 with TRBJ2-7; TRBD2 is taken as the D call from the table, unchecked against the DNA. TRBV21-1 represents a pseudogene. The CDR3 covers 17 residues.

In this sample, this clone turned up once. This chain connects TRBV3-1 (or the pseudogene TRBV3-2) to TRBJ2-5, with D tentatively TRBD1 (6 bases). V lost 1 base and J 9 bases, leaving 12 bases between the germline ends. The CDR3 has 13 residues. CDR1 and CDR2 (germline): LGHDT, YNNKEL (reference sequence). This CDR3 reads CASSQGQGMAQYF. The CDR3 DNA reads as TGTGCCAGCAGCCAAGGTCAGGGGATGGCCCAGTACTTC.

This chain connects TRBV9 to TRBJ2-5, with D maybe TRBD1 (6 bases). V lost 0 bases and J 2 bases, leaving 14 bases between the germline ends. Germline V gives CDR1 SGDLS, CDR2 YYNGEE. This CDR3 has 16 residues. The CDR3 here is CASSVGPQGNQETQYF. DNA for the CDR3: TGTGCCAGCAGCGTAGGACCACAGGGTAATCAAGAGACCCAGTACTTC.

The V and J genes are TRBV23-1 and TRBJ1-1; maybe TRBD1 (5 bases). TRBV23-1 is an ORF, with its function uncertain. Trimming removed 1 base at V and 5 bases at J, with 17 bases between. CDR3 length: 16 amino acids. The CDR3 region has the DNA TGCGCCAGCAGTCAATTAGGTTGGCAGGGTGTAACTGAAGCTTTCTTT. It is translated as CASSQLGWQGVTEAFF.

The V call is TRBV24-1, the J call TRBJ1-2; weak D call: TRBD1 (6 bases). Germline-derived CDR1 and CDR2 are KGHDR and SFDVKD. The CDR3 extends over 15 amino acids. With 1 base removed from V and 0 bases from J, the gap between germline ends came to 8 bases. CDR3 coding DNA: TGTGCCACCAGTGATTTACAGGGTTCTAACTATGGCTACACCTTC. This sequence encodes CATSDLQGSNYGYTF.

The CDR3 DNA follows: TGCGCCAGCAGCCACGCCTACGGGACAGGGACTATGGAGCAGTACGTC. This gives the protein CASSHAYGTGTMEQYV. The chain recombines TRBV4-1 with TRBJ2-7; 9 positions agree with TRBD1. The V gene end was trimmed by 3 bases and the J gene end by 7 bases; junction bases not matched to a gene: 13. Germline CDR1 is MGHRA and CDR2 is YSYEKL. The CDR3 runs to 16 residues.

The chain employs TRBV6-7 and TRBJ2-7, with 13 bases matching TRBD2. TRBV6-7 is an ORF, with its function uncertain. This CDR3 region has 20 residues. The junction had 23 bases not matched to a gene; V was cut back by 7 bases and J by 5 bases. The chain's CDR3 is CASTWRAGTSGTSMRDEQYV. The CDR3 coding sequence is TGTGCCAGCACCTGGAGGGCAGGGACTAGCGGGACATCCATGAGGGACGAGCAGTACGTC.

The CDR3 region is CASYRGVGNSGNTIYF. CDR3 in DNA: TGTGCCAGTTACAGGGGCGTAGGGAACTCTGGAAACACCATATATTTT. The rearrangement joins TRBV7-9 to TRBJ1-3; 7 bases line up with TRBD1. V shed 9 bases, J shed 0 bases, and the junction held 11 bases outside the gene matches. CDR1 and CDR2 from the germline V gene are SEHNR and FQNEAQ (reference sequence). The CDR3 covers 16 residues.

The V and J genes are TRBV4-1 and TRBJ2-2; TRBD2 matches 7 bases. This CDR3 contains 19 residues. V lost 5 bases and J lost 2; bases outside the gene matches: 17. Germline values: CDR1 MGHRA, CDR2 YSYEKL. In nucleotides, the CDR3 is TGCGCCAGCAGCAGCCTGAGAAATAAGGCGGGAGTAAACACCGGGGAGCTGTTTTTT. Translated, it gives CASSSLRNKAGVNTGELFF.

This chain connects TRBV4-3 to TRBJ2-1, with TRBD1 identical over 10 bases. The CDR3 length is 16 residues. Germline V gives CDR1 LGHNA, CDR2 YSLEER. The trim removed 4 bases at V and 7 bases at J, leaving 10 bases unmatched. In DNA form, the CDR3 reads TGCGCCAGCAGCCTCGGGACAGGGGTCGCTCCGAATGAGCAGTTCTTC. Protein sequence: CASSLGTGVAPNEQFF.

J is TRBJ1-4 and V is TRBV5-6; tentative D call: TRBD1 (6 bases). With 6 bases removed from V and 0 bases from J, the gap between germline ends came to 9 bases. This CDR3 is 14 amino acids long. Germline V gives CDR1 SGHDT, CDR2 YYEEEE. The CDR3 reads CASIRQATNEKLFF. The CDR3 bases are TGTGCCAGCATTCGACAGGCAACTAATGAAAAACTGTTTTTT.

The chain is built from TRBV6-2 or TRBV6-3 and TRBJ2-1, with D maybe TRBD1 (5 bases). The germline V and J ends were trimmed by 0 bases and 5 bases, with 14 bases remaining between them. Per the germline V gene, CDR1 is MNHEY and CDR2 is SVGEGT. The CDR3 spans 16 residues. This chain's CDR3 is CASSYSGIGAHNEQFF. Written as DNA, the CDR3 is TGTGCCAGCAGTTACTCGGGGATTGGGGCACACAATGAGCAGTTCTTC.

The V gene is TRBV18, the J gene TRBJ2-1; 12 bases are a match to TRBD2. Germline trimming cut 3 bases from V and 8 bases from J; bases unmatched to any gene: 5. Germline CDR1 and CDR2: KGHSH and LQKENI. The length of the CDR3 is 15 residues. CDR3 sequence reads: CASSPGLAGIDEQFF. The CDR3 region has the DNA TGTGCCAGCTCACCCGGACTAGCGGGAATCGATGAGCAGTTCTTC.

The rearrangement joins TRBV7-2 to TRBJ1-1, with D maybe TRBD1 (5 bases). V lost 8 bases, J lost 3 bases, and 16 bases lay in between. The CDR3 loop spans 14 amino acids. Germline lookup yields CDR1 SGHTA and CDR2 FQGNSA. The CDR3: CASSRGGWDTEAFF. The CDR3, as DNA: TGTGCCAGCTCTCGGGGGGGATGGGACACTGAAGCTTTCTTT.

The V gene is TRBV9, the J gene TRBJ1-3; perhaps TRBD1 as D (6 bases). There are 18 residues in the CDR3. Germline V gene data show CDR1 as SGDLS and CDR2 as YYNGEE. The V gene lost 4 bases and the J gene lost 0 bases, with 20 bases spanning the gap. The CDR3 spells CASSNDRLSTSSGNTIYF. CDR3 in DNA: TGTGCCAGCAGCAACGACAGGCTTTCTACGAGCTCTGGAAACACCATATATTTT.

This clone was seen more than once but under ten times. The chain is built from TRBV19 and TRBJ1-2; 9 nucleotides match TRBD1. From germline, CDR1 is LNHDA and CDR2 SQIVND (reference sequence). V lost 6 bases to trimming and J lost 0 bases; unmatched junction nucleotides: 8. The CDR3 contains 16 residues. The CDR3 reads CASRTRDRATNYGYTF. The CDR3 DNA is TGTGCCAGTAGGACCCGGGACAGGGCCACTAACTATGGCTACACCTTC.

This sequence joins TRBV27 and TRBJ2-7; 7 bases are a match to TRBD1. This CDR3 comprises 14 residues. The junction had 9 bases not matched to a gene; V was cut back by 6 bases and J by 4 bases. Germline CDR1 is MNHEY and CDR2 is SMNVEV (reference sequence). CDR3 nucleotides: TGTGCCAGCAGGGACAGGAGCGACTCTTACGAGCAGTACTTC. This encodes CASRDRSDSYEQYF.

The chain employs TRBV2 and TRBJ2-7, with D uncertain. In germline, CDR1 is SNHLY, CDR2 FYNNEI. Trimming took 4 bases from V and 2 from J, leaving 6 bases between them. CDR3 length: 12 residues. The CDR3 here is CASSATTYEQYF. As DNA, the CDR3 is TGTGCCAGCAGTGCTACGACCTACGAGCAGTACTTC.

This chain connects TRBV9 to TRBJ1-3; TRBD1 might be the D (5 bases). The CDR3 runs 15 residues. CDR1 is SGDLS, CDR2 YYNGEE, per germline. Trimming pared 0 bases from V and 1 base from J, leaving 8 bases between. The CDR3 reads CASSVAGISGNTIYF. The DNA of the CDR3 is TGTGCCAGCAGCGTAGCAGGGATATCTGGAAACACCATATATTTT. Together with reference TRBV9 and TRBJ1-3, the CDR3 gives the full variable domain: DSGVTQTPKHLITATGQRVTLRCSPRSGDLSVYWYQQSLDQGLQFLIQYYNGEERAKGNILERFSAQQFPDLHSELNLSSLELGDSALYFCASSVAGISGNTIYFGEGSWLTVV.